This T cell receptor beta chain was captured by sequencing in a study of blood T cells in healthy people across ages. A J-beta primer mix and a sample-barcoded 5' primer were used in a second PCR of about 6 to 12 cycles. Tagging of each cDNA molecule was performed by a template-switch adaptor with 12 random nucleotides. MiXCR, run by TCRdb on the 5' RACE reads, gives a single entry per CDR3 protein. The table includes fewer than 950,000 distinct CDR3 sequences, roughly 53% detected once. Sequencing used blood. The receptor comes from a man older than 75 in good health.

The CDR3 DNA reads TGTGCCAGCTCAACGGGGGCTGCCAAAAACATTCAGTACTTC. The encoded protein is CASSTGAAKNIQYF. The chain uses TRBV18 and TRBJ2-4; perhaps D is TRBD1 or TRBD2 (6 bases each). Germline V CDR1 and CDR2: KGHSH, LQKENI. The CDR3 sequence is 14 residues long. Trimming pared 5 bases from V and 1 base from J, leaving 9 bases between.